These 5 T cell receptor beta chains share one sample of origin, sequenced in a study of blood T cell repertoires in COVID-19. Method: immunoSEQ multiplex PCR; TCRdb's copy keeps in-frame clones and lacks some. The data contain tens of thousands of clones, roughly 90% of them singletons. Material for sequencing was peripheral blood. These receptors were collected from a woman of 80 years or more with acute or convalescent COVID-19.

The chain uses TRBV2 and TRBJ2-1, with a possible D match to TRBD2 (6 bases). The CDR3 totals 14 residues. Germline V gives CDR1 SNHLY, CDR2 FYNNEI. V lost 8 bases to trimming and J lost 7 bases, with 18 bases between them. For the CDR3, the DNA is TGTGCCAGCTCCCGGCCGGGACTCCTAAATGAGCAGTTCTTC. Amino acid sequence: CASSRPGLLNEQFF.

The gene calls are TRBV2 and TRBJ1-5; 7 positions agree with TRBD1. With V trimmed by 5 bases and J by 9 bases, 10 bases remained unmatched. Germline V CDR1 and CDR2: SNHLY, FYNNEI. The CDR3 loop spans 14 amino acids. CDR3 coding DNA: TGTGCCAGCAGTACTACAGGGGACTGGAGGCCCCAGCATTTT. It is translated as CASSTTGDWRPQHF.

This chain links TRBV28 with TRBJ1-2; D unresolved. From germline, CDR1 is MDHEN and CDR2 SYDVKM. The CDR3 covers 14 residues. Trimming shortened V by 2 bases and J by 8 bases, and 15 bases separated the two germline ends. The CDR3 bases are TGTGCCAGCAGTTTACAGCCGCGGGTTCAAGGCTACACCTTC. This encodes CASSLQPRVQGYTF.

V gene TRBV3-1 (or the pseudogene TRBV3-2) combines with J gene TRBJ2-5, with a possible D match to TRBD1 (5 bases). V was trimmed by 1 base and J by 0 bases, leaving 9 bases between them. This CDR3 has 15 residues. Per the germline V gene, CDR1 is LGHDT and CDR2 is YNNKEL (reference sequence). The CDR3 DNA follows: TGTGCCAGCAGCCAAGGACAGTTCTACCAAGAGACCCAGTACTTC. Its translation: CASSQGQFYQETQYF.

The chain uses TRBV12-3 or TRBV12-4 and TRBJ1-4; D gene uncertain. This CDR3 is 12 amino acids long. V lost 2 bases and J 6 bases, leaving 4 bases between the germline ends. The CDR3 sequence is CASSLRDEKLFF. Written as DNA, the CDR3 is TGTGCCAGCAGTTTACGGGATGAAAAACTGTTTTTT.